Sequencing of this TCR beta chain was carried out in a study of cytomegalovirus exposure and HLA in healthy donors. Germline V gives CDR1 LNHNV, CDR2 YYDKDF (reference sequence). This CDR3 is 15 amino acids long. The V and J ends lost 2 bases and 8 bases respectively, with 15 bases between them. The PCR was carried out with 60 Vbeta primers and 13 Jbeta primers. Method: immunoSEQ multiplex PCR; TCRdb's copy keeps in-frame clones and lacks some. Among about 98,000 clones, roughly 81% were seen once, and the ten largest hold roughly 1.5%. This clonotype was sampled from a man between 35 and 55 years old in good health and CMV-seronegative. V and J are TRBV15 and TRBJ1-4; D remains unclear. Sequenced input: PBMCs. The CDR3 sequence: CATSRRRIVNEKLFF. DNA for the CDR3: TGTGCCACCAGCAGACGCCGAATAGTCAACGAAAAACTGTTTTTT.